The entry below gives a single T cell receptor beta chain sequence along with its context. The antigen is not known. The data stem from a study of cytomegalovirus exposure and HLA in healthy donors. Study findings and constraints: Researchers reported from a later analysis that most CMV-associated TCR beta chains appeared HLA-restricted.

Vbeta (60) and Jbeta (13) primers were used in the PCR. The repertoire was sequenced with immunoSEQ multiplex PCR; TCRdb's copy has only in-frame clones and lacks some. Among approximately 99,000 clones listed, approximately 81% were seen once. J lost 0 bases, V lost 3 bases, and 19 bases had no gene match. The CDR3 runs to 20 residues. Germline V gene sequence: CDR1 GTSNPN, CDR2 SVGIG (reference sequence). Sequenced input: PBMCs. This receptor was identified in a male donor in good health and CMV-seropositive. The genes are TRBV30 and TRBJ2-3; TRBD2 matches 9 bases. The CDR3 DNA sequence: TGTGCCTGGAGGGTGACGACAGCGGGGACTAGCAGTACTAGCACAGATACGCAGTATTTT. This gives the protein CAWRVTTAGTSSTSTDTQYF.